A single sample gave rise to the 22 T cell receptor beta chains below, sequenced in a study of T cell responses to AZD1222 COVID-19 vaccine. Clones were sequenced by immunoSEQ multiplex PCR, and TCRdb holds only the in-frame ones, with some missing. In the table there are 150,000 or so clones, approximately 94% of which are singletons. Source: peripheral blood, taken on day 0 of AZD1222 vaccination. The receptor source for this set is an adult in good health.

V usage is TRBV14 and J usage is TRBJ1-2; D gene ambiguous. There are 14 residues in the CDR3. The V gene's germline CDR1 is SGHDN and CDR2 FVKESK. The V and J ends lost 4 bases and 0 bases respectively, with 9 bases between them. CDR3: CASSPRAANYGYTF. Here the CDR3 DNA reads TGTGCCAGCAGCCCCCGGGCGGCTAACTATGGCTACACCTTC.

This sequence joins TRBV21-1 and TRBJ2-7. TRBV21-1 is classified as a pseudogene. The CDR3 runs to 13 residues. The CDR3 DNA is TGTGCCAGCAGCTTCCGGGCGACCTACGAGCAGTACTTC. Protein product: CASSFRATYEQYF.

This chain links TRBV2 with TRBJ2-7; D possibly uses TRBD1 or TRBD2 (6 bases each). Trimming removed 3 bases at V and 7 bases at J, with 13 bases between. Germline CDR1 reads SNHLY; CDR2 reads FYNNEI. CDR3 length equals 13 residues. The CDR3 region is CASSDRGRLEQYF. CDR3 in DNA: TGTGCCAGCAGTGACCGGGGGCGATTGGAGCAGTACTTC.

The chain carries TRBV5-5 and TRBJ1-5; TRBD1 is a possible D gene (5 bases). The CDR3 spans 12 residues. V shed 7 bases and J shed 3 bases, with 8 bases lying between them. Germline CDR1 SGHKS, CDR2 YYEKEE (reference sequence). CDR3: CASQGNNQPQHF. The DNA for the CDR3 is TGTGCCAGCCAGGGTAACAATCAGCCCCAGCATTTT.

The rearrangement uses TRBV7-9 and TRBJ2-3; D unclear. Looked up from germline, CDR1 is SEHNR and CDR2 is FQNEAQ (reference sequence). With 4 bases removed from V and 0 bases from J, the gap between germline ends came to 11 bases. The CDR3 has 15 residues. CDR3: CASSSDGSSTDTQYF. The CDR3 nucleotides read TGTGCCAGCAGCTCCGACGGATCTAGCACAGATACGCAGTATTTT. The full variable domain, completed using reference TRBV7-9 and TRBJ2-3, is DTGVSQNPRHKITKRGQNVTFRCDPISEHNRLYWYRQTLGQGPEFLTYFQNEAQLEKSRLLSDRFSAERPKGSFSTLEIQRTEQGDSAMYLCASSSDGSSTDTQYFGPGTRLTVL.

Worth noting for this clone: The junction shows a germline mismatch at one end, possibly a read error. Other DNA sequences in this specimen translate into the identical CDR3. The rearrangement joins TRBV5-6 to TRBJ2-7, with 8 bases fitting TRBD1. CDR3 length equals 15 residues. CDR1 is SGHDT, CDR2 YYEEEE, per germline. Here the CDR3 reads CASSLVRDRYHEQYF. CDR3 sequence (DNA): TGTGCTAGCAGCTTGGTCCGGGACAGGTATCACGAGCAGTACTTC.

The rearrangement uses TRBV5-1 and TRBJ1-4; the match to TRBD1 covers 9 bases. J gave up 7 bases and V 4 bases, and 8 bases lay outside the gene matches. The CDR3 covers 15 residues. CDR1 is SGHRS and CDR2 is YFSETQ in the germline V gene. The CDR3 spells CASSPEPDRGEKLFF. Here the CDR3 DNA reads TGCGCCAGCAGCCCTGAACCGGACAGGGGTGAAAAACTGTTTTTT.

The DNA of the CDR3 is TGTGCCAGCAGCTTGGACGCCAGGTATAATTCACCCCTCCACTTT. Translation: CASSLDARYNSPLHF. The V and J genes are TRBV7-9 and TRBJ1-6; no definite D call. V shed 3 bases and J shed 4 bases, with 10 bases lying between them. CDR1 SEHNR and CDR2 FQNEAQ come from the germline V gene (reference sequence). This CDR3 has 15 amino acids.

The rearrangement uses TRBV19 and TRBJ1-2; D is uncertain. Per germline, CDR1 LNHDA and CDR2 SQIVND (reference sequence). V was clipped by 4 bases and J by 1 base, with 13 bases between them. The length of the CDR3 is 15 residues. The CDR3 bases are TGTGCCAGTAGTACCCGACACGCTAATAACTATGGCTACACCTTC. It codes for CASSTRHANNYGYTF.

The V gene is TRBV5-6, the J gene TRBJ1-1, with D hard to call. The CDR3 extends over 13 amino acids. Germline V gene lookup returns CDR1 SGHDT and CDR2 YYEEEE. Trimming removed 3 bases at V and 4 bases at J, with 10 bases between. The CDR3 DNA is TGTGCCAGCAGCTCCACAGTTCCCACTGAAGCTTTCTTT. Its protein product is CASSSTVPTEAFF.

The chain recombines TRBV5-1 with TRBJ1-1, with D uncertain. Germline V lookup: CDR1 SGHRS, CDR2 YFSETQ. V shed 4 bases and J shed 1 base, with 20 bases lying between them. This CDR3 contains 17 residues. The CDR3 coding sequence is TGCGCCAGCAGCCGCCTATCTGCCAGGAGCTCGAACACTGAAGCTTTCTTT. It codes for CASSRLSARSSNTEAFF.

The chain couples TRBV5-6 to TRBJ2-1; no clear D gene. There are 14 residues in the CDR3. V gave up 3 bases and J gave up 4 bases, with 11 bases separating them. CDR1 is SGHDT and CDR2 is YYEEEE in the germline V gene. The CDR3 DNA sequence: TGTGCCAGCAGCTACCCCGGGCAATACAATGAGCAGTTCTTC. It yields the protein CASSYPGQYNEQFF.

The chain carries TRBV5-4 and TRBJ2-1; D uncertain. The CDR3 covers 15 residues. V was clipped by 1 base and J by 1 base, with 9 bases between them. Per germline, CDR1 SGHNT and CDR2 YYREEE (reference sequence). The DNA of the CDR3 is TGTGCCAGCAGCTTGACAGCGAATTCCTACAATGAGCAGTTCTTC. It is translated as CASSLTANSYNEQFF.

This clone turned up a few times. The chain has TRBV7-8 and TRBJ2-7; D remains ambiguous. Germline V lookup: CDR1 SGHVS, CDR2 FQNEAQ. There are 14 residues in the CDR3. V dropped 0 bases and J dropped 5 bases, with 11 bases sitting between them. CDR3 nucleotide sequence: TGTGCCAGCAGCTTAGCTACGGCAGGTCACGAGCAGTACTTC. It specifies CASSLATAGHEQYF.

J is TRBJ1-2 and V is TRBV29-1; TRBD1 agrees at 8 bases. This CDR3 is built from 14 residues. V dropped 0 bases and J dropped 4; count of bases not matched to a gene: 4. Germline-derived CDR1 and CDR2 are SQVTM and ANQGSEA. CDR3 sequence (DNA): TGCAGCGTTGAAGACGAGACAGGGGTCTATGGCTACACCTTC. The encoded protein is CSVEDETGVYGYTF.

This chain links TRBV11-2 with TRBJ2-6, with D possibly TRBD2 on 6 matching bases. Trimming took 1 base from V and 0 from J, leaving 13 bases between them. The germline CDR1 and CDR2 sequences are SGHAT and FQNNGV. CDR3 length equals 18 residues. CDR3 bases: TGTGCCAGCAGCTTAGCGGGAGTCTCGAGCTCTGGGGCCAACGTCCTGACTTTC. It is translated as CASSLAGVSSSGANVLTF.

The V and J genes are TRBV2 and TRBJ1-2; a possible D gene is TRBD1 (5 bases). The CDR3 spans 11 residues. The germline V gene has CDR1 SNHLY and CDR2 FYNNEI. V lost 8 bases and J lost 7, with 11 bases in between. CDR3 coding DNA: TGTGCCAGCGAGCAGGGAGGTGGCTACACCTTC. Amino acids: CASEQGGGYTF. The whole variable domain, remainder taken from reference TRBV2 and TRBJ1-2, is EPEVTQTPSHQVTQMGQEVILRCVPISNHLYFYWYRQILGQKVEFLVSFYNNEISEKSEIFDDQFSVERPDGSNFTLKIRSTKLEDSAMYFCASEQGGGYTFGSGTRLTVV.

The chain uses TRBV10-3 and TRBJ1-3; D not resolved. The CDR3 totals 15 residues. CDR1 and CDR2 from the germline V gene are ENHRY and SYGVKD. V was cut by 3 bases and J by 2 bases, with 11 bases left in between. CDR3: CAISETDGTGNTIYF. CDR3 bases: TGTGCCATCAGTGAAACCGACGGGACTGGAAACACCATATATTTT.

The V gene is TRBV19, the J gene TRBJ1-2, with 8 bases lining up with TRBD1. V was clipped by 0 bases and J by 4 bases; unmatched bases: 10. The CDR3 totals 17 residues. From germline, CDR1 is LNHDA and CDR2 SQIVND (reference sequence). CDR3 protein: CASSIEARTGKAYGYTF. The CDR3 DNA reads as TGTGCCAGTAGTATAGAAGCACGGACAGGGAAAGCCTATGGCTACACCTTC.

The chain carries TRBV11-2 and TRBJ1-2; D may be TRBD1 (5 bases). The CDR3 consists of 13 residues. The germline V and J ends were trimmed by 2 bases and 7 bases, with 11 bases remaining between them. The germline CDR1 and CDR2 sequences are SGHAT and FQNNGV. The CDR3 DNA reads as TGTGCCAGCAGCTTAAGGAGGGGCTCTGGCTACACCTTC. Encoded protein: CASSLRRGSGYTF.

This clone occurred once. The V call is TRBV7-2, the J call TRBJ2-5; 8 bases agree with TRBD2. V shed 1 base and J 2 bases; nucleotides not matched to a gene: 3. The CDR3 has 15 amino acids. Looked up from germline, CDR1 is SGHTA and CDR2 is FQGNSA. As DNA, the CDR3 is TGTGCCAGCAGCTTAGTAACGGGGGGGCAAGAGACCCAGTACTTC. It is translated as CASSLVTGGQETQYF.

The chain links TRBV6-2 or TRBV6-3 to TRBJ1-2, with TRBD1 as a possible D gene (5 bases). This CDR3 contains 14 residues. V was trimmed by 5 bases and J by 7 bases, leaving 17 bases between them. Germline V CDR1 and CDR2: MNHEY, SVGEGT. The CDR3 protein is CASSGPGTSGGYTF. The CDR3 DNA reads TGTGCCAGCAGTGGTCCCGGGACGAGCGGTGGCTACACCTTC.